The next 10 T cell receptor beta chains were all read from a single sample in a study of T cells in Graves' hyperthyroidism and ophthalmopathy. Amplified TCR beta CDR3 regions derived from RNA transcripts. HTBI primers were the set used in a first-round RT-PCR of the TCR CDR3. TCRdb recomputed calls from the multiplex PCR reads with MiXCR, one row per CDR3 protein. This sample has approximately 560,000 distinct CDR3 sequences, with approximately 44% found just once. Material: peripheral blood or thyroid tissue (not recorded which). Receptors were obtained from a young woman with Graves' hyperthyroidism.

The CDR3 DNA sequence: TGTGCCAGCTGGGAGCTTGCAACTAATGAAAAACTGTTTTTT. Amino acids: CASWELATNEKLFF. This chain uses TRBV7-9 with TRBJ1-4, with D unclear. The CDR3 totals 14 residues. V was pared by 8 bases and J by 0 bases, with 10 bases between. The V gene's germline CDR1 is SEHNR and CDR2 FQNEAQ (reference sequence). Together with reference TRBV7-9 and TRBJ1-4, the CDR3 gives the full variable domain: DTGVSQNPRHKITKRGQNVTFRCDPISEHNRLYWYRQTLGQGPEFLTYFQNEAQLEKSRLLSDRFSAERPKGSFSTLEIQRTEQGDSAMYLCASWELATNEKLFFGSGTQLSVL.

The chain is built from TRBV2 and TRBJ1-5; 7 nucleotides align to TRBD1. CDR1 is SNHLY and CDR2 is FYNNEI in the germline V gene. The CDR3 is made up of 17 amino acids. J lost 0 bases, V lost 4 bases, and 9 bases had no gene match. As DNA, the CDR3 is TGTGCCAGCAGTGGACAGGGACCCTTGGCTAGCAATCAGCCCCAGCATTTT. This codes for CASSGQGPLASNQPQHF.

On this clonotype itself: This may be a read error, as it is one base from a much larger clone. The gene calls are TRBV12-3 or TRBV12-4 and TRBJ1-4; D is uncertain. The CDR3 length is 11 residues. The V gene lost 6 bases and the J gene lost 5 bases, with 4 bases spanning the gap. The CDR3: CASRGNEKLFF. Here the CDR3 DNA reads TGTGCCAGCAGGGGAAATGAAAAACTGTTTTTT.

The CDR3 DNA reads TGCAGTGCTAGCACGGGCAATCAGCCCCAGCATTTT. The encoded protein is CSASTGNQPQHF. The chain couples TRBV20-1 to TRBJ1-5, with D unresolved. The length of the CDR3 is 12 residues. Germline V gene sequence: CDR1 DFQATT, CDR2 SNEGSKA (reference sequence). V gave up 3 bases and J gave up 2 bases, with 5 bases separating them.

At least ten counts were recorded for this clonotype. The V call is TRBV2, the J call TRBJ2-2; possible D gene TRBD1, 6 bases. CDR1 is SNHLY, CDR2 FYNNEI, per germline. V dropped 6 bases and J dropped 1 base, with 9 bases sitting between them. This CDR3 contains 14 residues. The CDR3 DNA reads as TGTGCCAGCAGCCCGGGACAGAACACCGGGGAGCTGTTTTTT. It encodes CASSPGQNTGELFF. Filled out from reference TRBV2 and TRBJ2-2, the complete variable domain reads EPEVTQTPSHQVTQMGQEVILRCVPISNHLYFYWYRQILGQKVEFLVSFYNNEISEKSEIFDDQFSVERPDGSNFTLKIRSTKLEDSAMYFCASSPGQNTGELFFGEGSRLTVL.

The gene calls are TRBV2 and TRBJ1-4; TRBD1 might be the D (6 bases). Germline CDR1 is SNHLY and CDR2 is FYNNEI. Trimming left V 8 bases short and J 0 bases short, with 13 bases between. The CDR3 sequence is 15 residues long. The CDR3 region is CASQDSGATNEKLFF. CDR3 DNA: TGTGCCAGCCAGGACAGCGGGGCAACTAATGAAAAACTGTTTTTT.

This sequence joins TRBV19 and TRBJ1-2; 7 bases are shared with TRBD1. CDR3 length equals 15 residues. Trimming cost V 10 bases and J 4 bases; bases outside gene matches: 15. CDR1 is LNHDA, CDR2 SQIVND, per germline (reference sequence). The CDR3 sequence: CATHTGTANFYGYTF. CDR3 in DNA: TGTGCCACCCATACTGGGACAGCCAATTTCTATGGCTACACCTTC.

This clonotype was observed at least ten times. The chain couples TRBV11-1 to TRBJ2-7; TRBD1 is a possible D gene (5 bases). Germline CDR1 and CDR2: SGHAT and FQDESV (reference sequence). CDR3 length: 14 amino acids. Trimming left V 3 bases short and J 4 bases short, with 13 bases between. The CDR3 bases are TGTGCCAGCAGCTTGCAGGGAACGGTGTACGAGCAGTACTTC. Its protein is CASSLQGTVYEQYF.

A few counts support this clonotype. The chain joins TRBV10-3 to TRBJ1-1, with D possibly matching TRBD1 (6 bases). The CDR3 consists of 13 residues. V was pared by 10 bases and J by 4 bases, with 16 bases between. Germline CDR1 is ENHRY and CDR2 is SYGVKD. The CDR3 nucleotides read TGTGCCAGCACCGGGGGGGCCGGCACTGAAGCTTTCTTT. It specifies CASTGGAGTEAFF.

The sample holds a few counts of this clonotype. The V gene is TRBV13, the J gene TRBJ1-1; D uncertain. The V gene's germline CDR1 is PRHDT and CDR2 FYEKMQ (reference sequence). Trimming removed 5 bases from V and 4 bases from J, with 17 bases in between. CDR3 length equals 15 residues. Here the CDR3 DNA reads TGTGCCAGCAGCCGCGGATCGTTTCTCGGCACTGAAGCTTTCTTT. This codes for CASSRGSFLGTEAFF.